What follows describes a single TCR beta chain. Its antigen is not known. These data are taken from a study of cytomegalovirus exposure and HLA in healthy donors. Germline-derived CDR1 and CDR2 are MDHEN and SYDVKM. Between the trimmed V and J ends, which lost 5 bases and 7 bases, there was a span of 18 bases. This CDR3 comprises 15 residues. Primers for the PCR totalled 60 Vbeta and 13 Jbeta. As originally analysed: An analysis performed later counted 81 million or so unique TCR beta chains (roughly 11 million of them shared). Assay: immunoSEQ multiplex PCR; the TCRdb copy retains only in-frame clones and omits some. V and J calls and clone size follow that table, whereas D and trimming were derived from the DNA. The sample has roughly 100,000 clones; about four fifths are singletons. Study observations and caveats: A previous analysis found most TCR beta V segments productive roughly 90% or roughly 30% of the time. It was fewer than 200 TCR beta chains that were listed as cytomegalovirus-associated. Certain sequence variants were highly shared and formed a cluster, and this cluster was likely a sequencing artifact.

The chain combines TRBV28 with TRBJ2-1, with a possible D match to TRBD2 (6 bases). The receptor was derived from a woman between 35 and 50 years old in good health and CMV-seronegative. The sequencing sample was made of PBMCs. CDR3 DNA: TGTGCCAGCAGTGTCCGACTAGGTGGGGGGAATGAGCAGTTCTTC. Its protein is CASSVRLGGGNEQFF.